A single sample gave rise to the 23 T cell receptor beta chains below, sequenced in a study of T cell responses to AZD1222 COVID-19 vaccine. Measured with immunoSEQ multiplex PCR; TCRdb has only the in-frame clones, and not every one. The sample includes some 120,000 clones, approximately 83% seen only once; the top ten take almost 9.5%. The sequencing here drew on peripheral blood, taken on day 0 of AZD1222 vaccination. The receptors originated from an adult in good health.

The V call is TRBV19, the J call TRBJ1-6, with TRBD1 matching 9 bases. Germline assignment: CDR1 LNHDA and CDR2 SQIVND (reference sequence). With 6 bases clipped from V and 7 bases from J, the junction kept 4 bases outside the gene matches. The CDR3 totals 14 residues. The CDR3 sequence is CASSPDRGNSPLHF. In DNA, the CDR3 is TGTGCCAGTAGCCCCGACAGGGGGAATTCACCCCTCCACTTT.

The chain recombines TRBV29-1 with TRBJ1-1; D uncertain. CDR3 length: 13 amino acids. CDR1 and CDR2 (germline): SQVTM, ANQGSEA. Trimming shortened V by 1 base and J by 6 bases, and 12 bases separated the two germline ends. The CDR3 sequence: CSVEGTSRSEAFF. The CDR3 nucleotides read TGCAGCGTTGAAGGGACGTCTAGGTCTGAAGCTTTCTTT.

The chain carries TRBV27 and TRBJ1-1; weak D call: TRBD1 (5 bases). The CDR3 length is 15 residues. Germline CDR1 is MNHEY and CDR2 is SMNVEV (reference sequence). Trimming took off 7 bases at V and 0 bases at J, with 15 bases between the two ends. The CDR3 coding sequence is TGTGCCAGCACACTCCGGGGCCTCATGAACACTGAAGCTTTCTTT. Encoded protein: CASTLRGLMNTEAFF.

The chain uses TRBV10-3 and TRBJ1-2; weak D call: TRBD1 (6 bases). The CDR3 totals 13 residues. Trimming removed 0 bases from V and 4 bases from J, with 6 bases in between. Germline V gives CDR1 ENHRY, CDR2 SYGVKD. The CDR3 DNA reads TGTGCCATCAGTGAGTCACAGGGCTATGGCTACACCTTC. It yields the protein CAISESQGYGYTF.

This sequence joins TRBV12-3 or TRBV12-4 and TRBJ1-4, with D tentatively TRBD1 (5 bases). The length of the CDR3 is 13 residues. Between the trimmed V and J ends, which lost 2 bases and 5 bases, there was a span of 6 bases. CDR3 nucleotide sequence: TGTGCCAGCAGTTTAAGGGGAAATGAAAAACTGTTTTTT. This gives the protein CASSLRGNEKLFF.

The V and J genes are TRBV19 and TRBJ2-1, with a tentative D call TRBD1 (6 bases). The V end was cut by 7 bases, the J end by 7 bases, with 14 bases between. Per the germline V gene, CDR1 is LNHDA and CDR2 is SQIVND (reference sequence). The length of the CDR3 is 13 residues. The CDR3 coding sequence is TGTGCCAGTAACCAAGGACAGTCTAATGAGCAGTTCTTC. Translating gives CASNQGQSNEQFF.

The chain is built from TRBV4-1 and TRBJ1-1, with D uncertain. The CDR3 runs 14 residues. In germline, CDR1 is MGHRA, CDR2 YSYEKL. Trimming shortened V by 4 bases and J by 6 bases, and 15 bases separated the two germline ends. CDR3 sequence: CASSPLPPGAEAFF. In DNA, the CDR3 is TGCGCCAGCAGCCCCCTTCCCCCTGGGGCTGAAGCTTTCTTT.

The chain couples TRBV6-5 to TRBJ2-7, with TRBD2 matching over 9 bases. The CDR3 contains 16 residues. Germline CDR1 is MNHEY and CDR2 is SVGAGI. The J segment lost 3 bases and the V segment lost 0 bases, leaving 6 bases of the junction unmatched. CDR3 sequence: CASSYSGGRAVYEQYF. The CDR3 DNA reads TGTGCCAGCAGTTACTCGGGCGGGAGGGCCGTCTACGAGCAGTACTTC.

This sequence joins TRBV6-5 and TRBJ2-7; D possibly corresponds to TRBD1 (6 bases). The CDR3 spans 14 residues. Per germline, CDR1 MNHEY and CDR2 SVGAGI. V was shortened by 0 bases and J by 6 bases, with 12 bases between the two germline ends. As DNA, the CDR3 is TGTGCCAGCAGTTACTCGGGGACACGAGGCGAGCAGTACTTC. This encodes CASSYSGTRGEQYF.

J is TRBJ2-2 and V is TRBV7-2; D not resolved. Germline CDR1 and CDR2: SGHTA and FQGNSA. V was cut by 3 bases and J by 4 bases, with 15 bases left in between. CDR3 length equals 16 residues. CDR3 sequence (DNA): TGTGCCAGCAGCTTGGGCTCATCCGTAGGCACCGGGGAGCTGTTTTTT. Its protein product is CASSLGSSVGTGELFF.

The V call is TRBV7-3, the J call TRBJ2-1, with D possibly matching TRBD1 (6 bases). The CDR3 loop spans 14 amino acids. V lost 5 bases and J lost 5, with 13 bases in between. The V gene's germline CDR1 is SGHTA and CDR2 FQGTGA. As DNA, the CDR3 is TGTGCCAGCAGCCTGGGACACCAGAACAATGAGCAGTTCTTC. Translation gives CASSLGHQNNEQFF.

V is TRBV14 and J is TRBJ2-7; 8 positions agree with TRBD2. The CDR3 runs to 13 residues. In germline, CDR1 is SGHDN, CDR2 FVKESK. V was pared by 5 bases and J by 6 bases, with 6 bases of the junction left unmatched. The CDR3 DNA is TGTGCCAGCAGCATTACCAGCGGGGGCGAGCAGTACTTC. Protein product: CASSITSGGEQYF.

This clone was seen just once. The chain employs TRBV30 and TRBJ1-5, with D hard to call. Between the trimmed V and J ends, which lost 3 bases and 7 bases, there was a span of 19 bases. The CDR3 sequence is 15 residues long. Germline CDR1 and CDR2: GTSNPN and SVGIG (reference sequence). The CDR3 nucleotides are TGTGCCTGGAGCGCCAAAATTACGGAATCCCAGCCCCAGCATTTT. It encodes CAWSAKITESQPQHF.

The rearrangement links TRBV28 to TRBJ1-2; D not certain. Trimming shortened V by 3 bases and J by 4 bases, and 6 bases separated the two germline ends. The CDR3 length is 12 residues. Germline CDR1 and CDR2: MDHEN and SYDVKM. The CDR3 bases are TGTGCCAGCAGTTTTGATCCCTATGGCTACACCTTC. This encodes CASSFDPYGYTF.

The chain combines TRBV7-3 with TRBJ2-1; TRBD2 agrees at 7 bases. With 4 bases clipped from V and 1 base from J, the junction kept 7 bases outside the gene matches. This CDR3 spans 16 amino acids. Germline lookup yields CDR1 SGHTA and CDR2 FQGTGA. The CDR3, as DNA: TGTGCCAGCAGCTACAAGCGGGGAACATCCTACAATGAGCAGTTCTTC. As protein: CASSYKRGTSYNEQFF.

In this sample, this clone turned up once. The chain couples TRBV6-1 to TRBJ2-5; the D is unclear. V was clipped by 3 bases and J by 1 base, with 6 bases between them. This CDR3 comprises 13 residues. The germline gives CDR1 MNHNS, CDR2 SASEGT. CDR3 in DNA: TGTGCCAGCAGTGATATTAGCCAAGAGACCCAGTACTTC. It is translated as CASSDISQETQYF.

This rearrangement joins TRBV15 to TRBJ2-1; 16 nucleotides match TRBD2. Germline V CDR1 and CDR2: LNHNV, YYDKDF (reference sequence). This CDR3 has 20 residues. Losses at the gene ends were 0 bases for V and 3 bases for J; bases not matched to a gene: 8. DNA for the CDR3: TGTGCCACCAGCAGAGAGGGACTAGCGGGAGGGCCTCGGAGCTACAATGAGCAGTTCTTC. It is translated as CATSREGLAGGPRSYNEQFF.

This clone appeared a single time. CDR3 sequence reads: CASSLQRGRSYTF. Here the CDR3 DNA reads TGTGCCAGCAGCCTCCAACGTGGGAGGAGCTACACCTTC. V gene TRBV28 combines with J gene TRBJ1-2; the D is unclear. Germline CDR1 is MDHEN and CDR2 is SYDVKM. V was clipped by 6 bases and J by 9 bases, with 17 bases between them. There are 13 residues in the CDR3.

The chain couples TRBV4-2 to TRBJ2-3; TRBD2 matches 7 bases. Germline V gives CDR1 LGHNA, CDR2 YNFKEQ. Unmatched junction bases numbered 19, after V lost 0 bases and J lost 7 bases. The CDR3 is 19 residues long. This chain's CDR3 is CASSQDQKGPSGLGHTQYF. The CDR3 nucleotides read TGTGCCAGCAGCCAAGATCAGAAGGGTCCTAGCGGCCTTGGGCATACGCAGTATTTT.

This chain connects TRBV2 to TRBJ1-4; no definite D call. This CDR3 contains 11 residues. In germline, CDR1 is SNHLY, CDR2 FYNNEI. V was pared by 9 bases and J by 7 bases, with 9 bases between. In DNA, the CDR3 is TGTGCCAGTACGGGATTTGAAAAACTGTTTTTT. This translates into CASTGFEKLFF.

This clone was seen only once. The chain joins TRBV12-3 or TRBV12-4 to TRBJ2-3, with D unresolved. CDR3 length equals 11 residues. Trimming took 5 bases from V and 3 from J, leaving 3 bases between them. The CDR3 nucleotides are TGTGCCAGCAGTAAGACAGATACGCAGTATTTT. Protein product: CASSKTDTQYF.

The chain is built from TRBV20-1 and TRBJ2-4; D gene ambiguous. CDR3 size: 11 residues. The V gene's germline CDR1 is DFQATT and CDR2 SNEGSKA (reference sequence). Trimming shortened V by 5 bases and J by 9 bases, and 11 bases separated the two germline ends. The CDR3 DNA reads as TGCAGTGCTCCCGGTGAAGTCATTCAGTACTTC. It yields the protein CSAPGEVIQYF.

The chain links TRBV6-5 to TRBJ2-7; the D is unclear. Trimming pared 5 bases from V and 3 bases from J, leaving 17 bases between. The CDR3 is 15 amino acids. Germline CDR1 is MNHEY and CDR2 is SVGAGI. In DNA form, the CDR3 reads TGTGCCAGCAGTCACGAGGCACTCTGGCACTACGAGCAGTACTTC. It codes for CASSHEALWHYEQYF.